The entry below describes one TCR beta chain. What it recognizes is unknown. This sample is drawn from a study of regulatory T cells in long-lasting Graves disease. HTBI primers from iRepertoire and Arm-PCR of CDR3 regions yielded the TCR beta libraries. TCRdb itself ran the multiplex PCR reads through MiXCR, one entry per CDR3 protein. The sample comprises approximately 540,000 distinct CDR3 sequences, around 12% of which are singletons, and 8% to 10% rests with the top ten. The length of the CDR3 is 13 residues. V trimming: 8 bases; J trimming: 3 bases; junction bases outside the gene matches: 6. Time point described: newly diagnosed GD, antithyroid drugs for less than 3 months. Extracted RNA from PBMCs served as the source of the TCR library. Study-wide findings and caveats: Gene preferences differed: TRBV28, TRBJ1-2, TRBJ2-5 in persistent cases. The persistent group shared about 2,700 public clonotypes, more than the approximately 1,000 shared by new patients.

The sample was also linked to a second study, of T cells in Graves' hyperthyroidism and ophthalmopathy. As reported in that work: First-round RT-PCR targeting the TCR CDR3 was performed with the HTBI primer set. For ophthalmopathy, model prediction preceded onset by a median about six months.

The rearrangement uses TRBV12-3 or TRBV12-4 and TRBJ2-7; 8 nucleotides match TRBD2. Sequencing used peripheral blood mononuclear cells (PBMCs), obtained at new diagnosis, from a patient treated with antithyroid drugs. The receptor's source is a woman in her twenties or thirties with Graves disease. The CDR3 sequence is CASGPGLVYEQYF. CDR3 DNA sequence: TGTGCCAGCGGCCCGGGACTAGTCTACGAGCAGTACTTC.